The clone carrying this T cell receptor beta chain was recorded at least ten times. The target antigen is unknown. With molecular barcodes, quantitative 5'-RACE was used to make the TCR beta libraries. TCRdb processed the 5' RACE reads anew with MiXCR; each CDR3 protein has one entry. The sample consists of approximately 180,000 distinct CDR3 sequences, 18% of them appearing once. This specimen comes from a study of CD8 T cells in ankylosing spondylitis. Study results and limitations: Previously reported in reactive arthritis synovial fluid and blood were some of the motif variants. One TCR beta motif, made up of under ten highly homologous variants, appeared characteristic of ankylosing spondylitis blood. Peripheral blood held disease-linked clones only at relatively low frequency, and these were CD8+.

The material sequenced was blood, either unsorted or a sorted T cell fraction (not recorded which). The receptor comes from a male donor between 5 and 29 years old with ankylosing spondylitis or in good health (not recorded which).

The CDR3 loop reads CASSPRTGEVVEQYF. The CDR3 DNA sequence: TGTGCCAGCAGCCCCCGGACAGGAGAGGTTGTCGAGCAGTACTTC. The chain uses TRBV7-8 and TRBJ2-7, with TRBD1 matching over 7 bases. CDR3 length: 15 amino acids. Germline loops: CDR1 SGHVS, CDR2 FQNEAQ. V was pared by 5 bases and J by 6 bases, with 13 bases of the junction left unmatched.